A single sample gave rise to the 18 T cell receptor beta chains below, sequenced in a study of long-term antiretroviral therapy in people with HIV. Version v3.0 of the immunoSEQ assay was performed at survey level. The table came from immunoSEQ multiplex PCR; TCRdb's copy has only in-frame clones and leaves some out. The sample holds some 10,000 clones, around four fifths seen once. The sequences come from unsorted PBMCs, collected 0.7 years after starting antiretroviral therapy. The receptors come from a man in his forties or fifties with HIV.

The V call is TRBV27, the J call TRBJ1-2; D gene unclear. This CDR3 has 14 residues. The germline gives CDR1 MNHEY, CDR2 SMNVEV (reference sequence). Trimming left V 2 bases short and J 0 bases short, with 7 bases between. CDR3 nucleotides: TGTGCCAGCAGTTTAAGGCCAGCTAACTATGGCTACACCTTC. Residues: CASSLRPANYGYTF.

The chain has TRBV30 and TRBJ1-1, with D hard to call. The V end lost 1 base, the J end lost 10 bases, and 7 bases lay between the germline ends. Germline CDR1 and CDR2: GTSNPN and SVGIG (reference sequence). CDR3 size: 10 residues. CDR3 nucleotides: TGTGCCTGGAGTGGAGAGGGAGCTTTCTTT. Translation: CAWSGEGAFF.

The CDR3 DNA is TGTGCCAGCAGTAGGGGACAGGGTTCCTACGAGCAGTACTTC. Translating gives CASSRGQGSYEQYF. The V gene is TRBV2, the J gene TRBJ2-7, with 9 bases aligning to TRBD1. Germline values: CDR1 SNHLY, CDR2 FYNNEI. The CDR3 is made up of 14 amino acids. V shed 5 bases and J 1 base; nucleotides not matched to a gene: 3.

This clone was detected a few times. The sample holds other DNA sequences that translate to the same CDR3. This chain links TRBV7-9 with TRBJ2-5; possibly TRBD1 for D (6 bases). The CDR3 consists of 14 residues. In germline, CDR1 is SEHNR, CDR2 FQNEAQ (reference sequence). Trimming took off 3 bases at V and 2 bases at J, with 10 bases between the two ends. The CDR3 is CASSFPTGQETQYF. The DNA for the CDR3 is TGTGCCAGCAGCTTTCCGACAGGACAAGAGACCCAGTACTTC. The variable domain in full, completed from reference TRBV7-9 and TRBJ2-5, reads DTGVSQNPRHKITKRGQNVTFRCDPISEHNRLYWYRQTLGQGPEFLTYFQNEAQLEKSRLLSDRFSAERPKGSFSTLEIQRTEQGDSAMYLCASSFPTGQETQYFGPGTRLLVL.

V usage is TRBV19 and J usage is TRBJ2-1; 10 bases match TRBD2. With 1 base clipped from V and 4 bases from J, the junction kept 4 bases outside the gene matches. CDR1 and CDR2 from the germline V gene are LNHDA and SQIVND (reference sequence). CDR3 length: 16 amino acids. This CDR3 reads CASSIGGLAPYNEQFF. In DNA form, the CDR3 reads TGTGCCAGTAGTATAGGGGGACTAGCGCCATACAATGAGCAGTTCTTC.

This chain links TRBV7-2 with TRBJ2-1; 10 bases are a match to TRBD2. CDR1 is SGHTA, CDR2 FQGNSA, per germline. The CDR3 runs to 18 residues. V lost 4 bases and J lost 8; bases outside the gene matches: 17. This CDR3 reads CASSYGRRASGSWDEQFF. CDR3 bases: TGTGCCAGCAGCTACGGTCGCAGGGCTAGCGGGAGTTGGGATGAGCAGTTCTTC.

The CDR3 nucleotides are TGTGCCAGCAGCTTAAAGGGGAACTATGGCTACACCTTC. This translates into CASSLKGNYGYTF. The J gene is TRBJ1-2, the V gene TRBV7-9; D is perhaps TRBD1 (5 bases). Germline values: CDR1 SEHNR, CDR2 FQNEAQ (reference sequence). V was cut by 2 bases and J by 2 bases, with 6 bases left in between. This CDR3 spans 13 amino acids.

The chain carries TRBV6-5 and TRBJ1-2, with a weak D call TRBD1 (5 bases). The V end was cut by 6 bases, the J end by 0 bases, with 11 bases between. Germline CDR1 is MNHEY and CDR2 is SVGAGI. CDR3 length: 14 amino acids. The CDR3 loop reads CASSRDWSNYGYTF. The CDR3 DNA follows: TGTGCCAGCAGCAGGGACTGGTCTAACTATGGCTACACCTTC.

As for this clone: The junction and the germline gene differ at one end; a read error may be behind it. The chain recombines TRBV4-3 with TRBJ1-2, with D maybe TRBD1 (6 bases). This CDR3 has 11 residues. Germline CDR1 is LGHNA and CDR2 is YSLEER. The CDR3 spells CASSQARTVFF. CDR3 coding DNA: TGCGCCAGCAGCCAAGCCAGGACAGTCTTTTTC.

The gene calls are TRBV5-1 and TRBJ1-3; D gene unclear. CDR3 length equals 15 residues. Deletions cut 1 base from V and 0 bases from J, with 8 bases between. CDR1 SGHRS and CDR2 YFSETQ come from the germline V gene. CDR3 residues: CASSLRPGSGNTIYF. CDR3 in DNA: TGCGCCAGCAGCTTGCGTCCAGGCTCTGGAAACACCATATATTTT.

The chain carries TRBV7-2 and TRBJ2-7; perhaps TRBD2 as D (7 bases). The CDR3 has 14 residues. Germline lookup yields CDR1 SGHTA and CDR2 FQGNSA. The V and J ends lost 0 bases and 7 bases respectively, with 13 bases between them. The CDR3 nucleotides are TGTGCCAGCAGCTTAGCCGGGGGGCTATTAGAGCAGTACTTC. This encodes CASSLAGGLLEQYF.

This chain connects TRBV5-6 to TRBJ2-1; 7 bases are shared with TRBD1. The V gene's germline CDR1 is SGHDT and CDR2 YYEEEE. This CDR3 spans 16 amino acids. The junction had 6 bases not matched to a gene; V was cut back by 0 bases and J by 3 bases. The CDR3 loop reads CASSLDRGQFYNEQFF. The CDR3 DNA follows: TGTGCCAGCAGCTTGGATAGGGGACAGTTCTACAATGAGCAGTTCTTC. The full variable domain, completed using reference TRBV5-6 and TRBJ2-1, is DAGVTQSPTHLIKTRGQQVTLRCSPKSGHDTVSWYQQALGQGPQFIFQYYEEEERQRGNFPDRFSGHQFPNYSSELNVNALLLGDSALYLCASSLDRGQFYNEQFFGPGTRLTVL.

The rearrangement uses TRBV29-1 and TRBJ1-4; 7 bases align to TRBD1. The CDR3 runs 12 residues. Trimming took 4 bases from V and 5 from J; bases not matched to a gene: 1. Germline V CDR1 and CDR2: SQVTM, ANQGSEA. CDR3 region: CSVVDRNEKLFF. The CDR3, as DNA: TGCAGCGTTGTGGACAGGAATGAAAAACTGTTTTTT.

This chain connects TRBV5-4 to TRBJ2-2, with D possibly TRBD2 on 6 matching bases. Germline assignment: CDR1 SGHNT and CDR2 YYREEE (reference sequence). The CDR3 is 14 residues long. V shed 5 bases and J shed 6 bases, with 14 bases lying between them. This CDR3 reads CASRAGTLSGELFF. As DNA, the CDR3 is TGTGCCAGCAGAGCCGGGACTCTCTCCGGGGAGCTGTTTTTT.

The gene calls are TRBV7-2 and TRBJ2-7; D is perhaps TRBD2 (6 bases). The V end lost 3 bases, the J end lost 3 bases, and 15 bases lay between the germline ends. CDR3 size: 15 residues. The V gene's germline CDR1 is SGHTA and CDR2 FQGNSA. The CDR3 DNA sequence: TGTGCCAGCAGCTTGTCCGGGGGACCCCACTACGAGCAGTACTTC. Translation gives CASSLSGGPHYEQYF.

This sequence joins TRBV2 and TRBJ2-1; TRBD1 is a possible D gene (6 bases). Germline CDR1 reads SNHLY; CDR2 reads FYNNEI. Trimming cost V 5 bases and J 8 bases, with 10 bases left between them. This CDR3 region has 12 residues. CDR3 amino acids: CASSYREYEQFF. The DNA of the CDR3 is TGTGCCAGCAGTTACAGGGAATATGAGCAGTTCTTC.

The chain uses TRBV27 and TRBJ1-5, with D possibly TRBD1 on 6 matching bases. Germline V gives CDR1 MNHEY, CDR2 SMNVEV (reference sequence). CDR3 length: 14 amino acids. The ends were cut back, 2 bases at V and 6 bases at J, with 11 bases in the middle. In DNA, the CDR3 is TGTGCCAGCAGTTTAAGACAGGCGGGTCAGCCCCAGCATTTT. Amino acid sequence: CASSLRQAGQPQHF.

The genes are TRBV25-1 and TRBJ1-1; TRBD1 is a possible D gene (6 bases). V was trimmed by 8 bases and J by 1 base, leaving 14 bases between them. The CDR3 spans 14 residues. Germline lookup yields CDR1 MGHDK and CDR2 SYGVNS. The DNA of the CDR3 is TGTGCCAGCGGCTACAGGGAGGGGAACACTGAAGCTTTCTTT. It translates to CASGYREGNTEAFF. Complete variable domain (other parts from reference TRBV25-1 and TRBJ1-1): EADIYQTPRYLVIGTGKKITLECSQTMGHDKMYWYQQDPGMELHLIHYSYGVNSTEKGDLSSESTVSRIRTEHFPLTLESARPSHTSQYLCASGYREGNTEAFFGQGTRLTVV.